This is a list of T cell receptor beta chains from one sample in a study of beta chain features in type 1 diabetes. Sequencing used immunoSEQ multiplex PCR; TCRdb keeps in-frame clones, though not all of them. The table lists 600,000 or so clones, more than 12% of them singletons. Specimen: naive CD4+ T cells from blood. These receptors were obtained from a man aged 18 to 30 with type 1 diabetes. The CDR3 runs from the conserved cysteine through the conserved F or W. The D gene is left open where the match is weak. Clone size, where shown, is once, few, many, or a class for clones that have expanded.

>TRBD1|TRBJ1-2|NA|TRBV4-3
CASSVRDRGNYGYTF
TGCGCCAGCAGCGTCCGGGACAGGGGTAACTATGGCTACACCTTC
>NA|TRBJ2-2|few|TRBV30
CAWSRKGAGGELFF
TGTGCCTGGAGTAGAAAGGGCGCCGGCGGGGAGCTGTTTTTT
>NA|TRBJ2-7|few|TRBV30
CACGAVGSYEQYF
TGTGCTTGTGGGGCAGTGGGTTCCTACGAGCAGTACTTC
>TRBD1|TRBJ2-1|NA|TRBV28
CASSLRQGTNNEQFF
TGTGCCAGCAGTCTCAGACAGGGAACCAACAATGAGCAGTTCTTC
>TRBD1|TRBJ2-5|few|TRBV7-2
CASSWDREETQYF
TGTGCCAGCAGCTGGGACAGGGAAGAGACCCAGTACTTC
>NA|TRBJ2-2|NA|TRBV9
CASSVFRNTGELFF
TGTGCCAGCAGCGTATTCCGGAACACCGGGGAGCTGTTTTTT
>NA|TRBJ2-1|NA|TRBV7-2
CASSPVPGRQFF
TGTGCCAGCAGCCCCGTCCCCGGGCGGCAGTTCTTC
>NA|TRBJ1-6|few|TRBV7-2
CASSFFRNSPLHF
TGTGCCAGCAGCTTTTTCCGGAATTCACCCCTCCACTTT
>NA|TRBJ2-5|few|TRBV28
CASSGSLETQYF
TGTGCCAGCAGTGGGTCCTTAGAGACCCAGTACTTC
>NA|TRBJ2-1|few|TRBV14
CASGNNEQFF
TGTGCCAGTGGCAACAATGAGCAGTTCTTC
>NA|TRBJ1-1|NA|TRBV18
CASSLVLNTEAFF
TGTGCCAGCTCACTGGTCTTAAACACTGAAGCTTTCTTT
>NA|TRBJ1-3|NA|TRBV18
CASSPRQATGNTIYF
TGTGCCAGCTCACCGCGCCAGGCTACTGGAAACACCATATATTTT
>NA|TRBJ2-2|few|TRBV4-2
CASSQPPQRGTGELFF
TGTGCCAGCAGCCAACCCCCCCAGAGGGGCACCGGGGAGCTGTTTTTT
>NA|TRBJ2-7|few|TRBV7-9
CASSLRWPYEQYF
TGTGCCAGCAGCTTACGATGGCCGTACGAGCAGTACTTC
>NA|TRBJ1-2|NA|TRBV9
CASSKQGGDGYTF
TGTGCCAGCAGTAAACAGGGTGGGGATGGCTACACCTTC
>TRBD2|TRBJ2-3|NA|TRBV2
CASSVRTSDSLDTQYF
TGTGCCAGCAGTGTGAGGACTAGCGATTCTCTAGATACGCAGTATTTT
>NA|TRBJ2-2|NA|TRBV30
CAWGDGNTGELFF
TGTGCCTGGGGGGACGGGAACACCGGGGAGCTGTTTTTT
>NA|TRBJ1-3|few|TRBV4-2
CASSQEIGAGNTIYF
TGTGCCAGCAGCCAAGAAATCGGAGCTGGAAACACCATATATTTT
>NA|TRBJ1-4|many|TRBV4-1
CASSQVINEKLFF
TGCGCCAGCAGCCAAGTAATCAATGAAAAACTGTTTTTT
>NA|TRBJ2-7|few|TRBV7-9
CASSPRQESYEQYF
TGTGCCAGCAGCCCCCGACAGGAAAGCTACGAGCAGTACTTC
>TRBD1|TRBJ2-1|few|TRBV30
CAWSGGQGTYNEQFF
TGTGCCTGGAGTGGGGGACAGGGAACCTACAATGAGCAGTTCTTC
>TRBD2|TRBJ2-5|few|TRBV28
CASSPGGSKETQYF
TGTGCCAGCAGTCCCGGCGGGAGTAAGGAGACCCAGTACTTC
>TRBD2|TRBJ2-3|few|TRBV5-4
CASSFTGLGEGDTQYF
TGTGCCAGCAGCTTCACGGGACTAGGAGAGGGAGATACGCAGTATTTT
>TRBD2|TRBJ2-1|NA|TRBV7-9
CASSYGTTGDEQFF
TGTGCCAGCAGCTACGGGACTACGGGCGATGAGCAGTTCTTC